The 20 T cell receptor beta chains presented below share a single source sample, sequenced in a study of Graves' ophthalmopathy and Graves' hyperthyroidism. RNA transcripts were the template, and TCR beta CDR3 regions were amplified from them. The authors performed first-round RT-PCR with HTBI primers and then a second-round multiplex PCR. A single record per CDR3 protein comes from TCRdb applying MiXCR to the multiplex PCR reads. The table has about 740,000 distinct CDR3 sequences, 40% seen once. The sequencing input was peripheral blood. Every receptor here comes from an adult man with Graves' ophthalmopathy.

The chain joins TRBV7-9 to TRBJ2-7; TRBD1 aligns across 11 bases. Germline assignment: CDR1 SEHNR and CDR2 FQNEAQ (reference sequence). The CDR3 length is 14 residues. J gave up 7 bases and V 5 bases, and 7 bases lay outside the gene matches. The CDR3, as DNA: TGTGCCAGCAGCCGGGACAGGGGGGACAATGAGCAGTACTTC. Amino acid sequence: CASSRDRGDNEQYF.

The chain recombines TRBV6-5 with TRBJ2-3; a possible D gene is TRBD1 (5 bases). The CDR3 loop spans 15 amino acids. CDR1 MNHEY and CDR2 SVGAGI come from the germline V gene. V dropped 2 bases and J dropped 2 bases, with 11 bases sitting between them. CDR3 bases: TGTGCCAGCAGTTACGGGGCTAGGGCCACAGATACGCAGTATTTT. The encoded protein is CASSYGARATDTQYF.

The J gene is TRBJ1-6, the V gene TRBV25-1; a possible D gene is TRBD1 (5 bases). Trimming left V 9 bases short and J 10 bases short, with 13 bases between. In germline, CDR1 is MGHDK, CDR2 SYGVNS. There are 12 residues in the CDR3. CDR3 sequence reads: CASFRAYSPLHF. The CDR3 coding sequence is TGTGCCAGTTTCAGGGCATACTCACCCCTCCACTTT.

For the CDR3, the DNA is TGTGCCAGCCTCGGGGCAGGGGGCGGTGAAGCTTTCTTT. Translation gives CASLGAGGGEAFF. This sequence joins TRBV7-8 and TRBJ1-1, with 8 bases that match TRBD1. Germline CDR1 and CDR2: SGHVS and FQNEAQ. Trimming cost V 8 bases and J 7 bases; bases outside gene matches: 9. CDR3 length equals 13 residues.

This clonotype was recorded many times. The rearrangement links TRBV9 to TRBJ2-2; D unclear. The CDR3 extends over 13 amino acids. With 3 bases removed from V and 3 bases from J, the gap between germline ends came to 6 bases. Looked up from germline, CDR1 is SGDLS and CDR2 is YYNGEE. The CDR3 sequence is CASSALYTGELFF. The CDR3 nucleotides read TGTGCCAGCAGCGCCTTATACACCGGGGAGCTGTTTTTT.

In its sample, this clonotype was seen many times. The gene calls are TRBV7-9 and TRBJ1-2; possibly TRBD1 for D (6 bases). This CDR3 spans 14 amino acids. The V end lost 5 bases, the J end lost 8 bases, and 18 bases lay between the germline ends. The germline V gene has CDR1 SEHNR and CDR2 FQNEAQ (reference sequence). The CDR3 spells CASSQSWGRGGYTF. The CDR3 DNA follows: TGTGCCAGCAGCCAGAGTTGGGGGCGAGGGGGCTACACCTTC.

The chain uses TRBV19 and TRBJ1-5, with 9 bases fitting TRBD1. Germline CDR1 is LNHDA and CDR2 is SQIVND (reference sequence). The CDR3 has 17 residues. V lost 4 bases to trimming and J lost 7 bases; unmatched junction nucleotides: 14. The CDR3 DNA reads TGTGCCAGTAGTAATTCTGTGTCACAGGGGGCAAGGCAGCCCCAGCATTTT. Its translation is CASSNSVSQGARQPQHF.

V usage is TRBV10-3 and J usage is TRBJ1-5; 8 bases align to TRBD1. Per the germline V gene, CDR1 is ENHRY and CDR2 is SYGVKD. The CDR3 contains 13 residues. V lost 7 bases, J lost 5 bases, and 4 bases stayed unmatched. CDR3 protein: CAIKETGDQPQHF. The CDR3 nucleotides are TGTGCCATCAAGGAGACAGGGGATCAGCCCCAGCATTTT.

About this clonotype itself: At one end the junction does not follow the germline gene, possibly because of a read error. This chain uses TRBV10-1 with TRBJ2-7; D assignment may be TRBD1 or TRBD2 (6 bases each). This CDR3 contains 15 residues. Germline-derived CDR1 and CDR2 are WNHNN and SYGVQD (reference sequence). In DNA, the CDR3 is TGCGCCAGCAGCCCCGGGGGCTCATCCTACTACGAGCAGTGCTTC. Its protein product is CASSPGGSSYYEQCF.

The genes are TRBV2 and TRBJ1-2; no clear D. V was clipped by 6 bases and J by 4 bases, with 12 bases between them. This CDR3 spans 13 amino acids. Looked up from germline, CDR1 is SNHLY and CDR2 is FYNNEI. The CDR3 sequence: CASRAGPSYGYTF. CDR3 coding DNA: TGTGCCAGCAGAGCAGGCCCGAGCTATGGCTACACCTTC.

V gene TRBV6-6 combines with J gene TRBJ2-7; TRBD1 might be the D (5 bases). Germline CDR1 is MNHNY and CDR2 is SVGAGI (reference sequence). CDR3 length equals 13 residues. Trimming left V 1 base short and J 7 bases short, with 11 bases between. The DNA of the CDR3 is TGTGCCAGCAGTTACTATGGGGCGAGGGAGCAGTACTTC. This codes for CASSYYGAREQYF.

This clonotype has more than one count but fewer than ten. The genes are TRBV6-2 or TRBV6-3 and TRBJ1-1; the match to TRBD1 covers 7 bases. There are 14 residues in the CDR3. Germline V gene lookup returns CDR1 MNHEY and CDR2 SVGEGT. V was clipped by 5 bases and J by 6 bases; unmatched bases: 9. CDR3 protein: CASSEPGGLAEAFF. As DNA, the CDR3 is TGTGCCAGCAGTGAACCAGGGGGATTGGCTGAAGCTTTCTTT.

The chain couples TRBV6-1 to TRBJ2-7, with 9 bases identical to TRBD2. The V gene end was trimmed by 6 bases and the J gene end by 6 bases; junction bases not matched to a gene: 15. The germline V gene encodes CDR1 MNHNS and CDR2 SASEGT. The CDR3 is made up of 16 amino acids. For the CDR3, the DNA is TGTGCCAGCAGCCAAGGTAAAGCCGGACTAGCGAGCGAGCAGTACTTC. This codes for CASSQGKAGLASEQYF.

CDR3 nucleotide sequence: TGTGCCACCAGCATTGGGACAGGCCTAGCCTACACCTTC. It translates to CATSIGTGLAYTF. The chain joins TRBV15 to TRBJ1-2; 8 bases fit TRBD1. Looked up from germline, CDR1 is LNHNV and CDR2 is YYDKDF (reference sequence). This CDR3 has 13 residues. V shed 4 bases, J shed 10 bases, and the junction held 8 bases outside the gene matches.

This clonotype came up many times. The chain links TRBV19 to TRBJ1-5; D call uncertain. In germline, CDR1 is LNHDA, CDR2 SQIVND (reference sequence). The CDR3 loop spans 12 amino acids. V lost 5 bases, J lost 5 bases, and 7 bases lay in between. The CDR3 reads CASSASHQPQHF. CDR3 nucleotide sequence: TGTGCCAGTAGTGCCAGTCATCAGCCCCAGCATTTT.

The chain combines TRBV5-1 with TRBJ1-3; 7 bases line up with TRBD1. Looked up from germline, CDR1 is SGHRS and CDR2 is YFSETQ. This CDR3 is built from 13 residues. With V trimmed by 4 bases and J by 7 bases, 5 bases remained unmatched. The CDR3 loop reads CASSLGQLNTIYF. In DNA, the CDR3 is TGCGCCAGCAGCCTGGGACAGCTTAACACCATATATTTT.

The rearrangement links TRBV7-2 to TRBJ2-3, with a weak D call TRBD2 (6 bases). Germline CDR1 is SGHTA and CDR2 is FQGNSA. This CDR3 is 16 amino acids long. Trimming took off 5 bases at V and 6 bases at J, with 21 bases between the two ends. CDR3 DNA: TGTGCCAGCAGCCCCCATAGCGGAGCTGCTTGGGATACGCAGTATTTT. Translated, it gives CASSPHSGAAWDTQYF.

This clonotype was seen a single time. Given a much more abundant clone one base away, this may be a read error. This chain joins TRBV5-5 and TRBJ1-2, with TRBD1 matching over 7 bases. CDR3 length equals 13 residues. In germline, CDR1 is SGHKS, CDR2 YYEKEE (reference sequence). This CDR3 is CASSSNRGSGYIF. DNA of the CDR3: TGTGCCAGCAGCTCGAACAGGGGAAGCGGCTACATCTTC.

At least ten counts were recorded for this clonotype. The genes are TRBV10-3 and TRBJ1-6; D is unclear. V shed 3 bases and J shed 10 bases, with 16 bases lying between them. CDR1 is ENHRY, CDR2 SYGVKD, per germline. The CDR3 length is 15 residues. Here the CDR3 reads CAISDLLGLRSPLHF. Here the CDR3 DNA reads TGTGCCATCAGTGATCTTCTGGGGTTAAGGTCACCCCTCCACTTT.

V gene TRBV7-2 combines with J gene TRBJ2-7; D is possibly TRBD2 (6 bases). CDR3 length equals 13 residues. CDR1 is SGHTA and CDR2 is FQGNSA in the germline V gene. Trimming pared 1 base from V and 5 bases from J, leaving 9 bases between. Here the CDR3 reads CASSLGGENEQYF. The CDR3 DNA reads as TGTGCCAGCAGCTTAGGGGGGGAAAACGAGCAGTACTTC.